The present entry profiles one T cell receptor (beta chain) with its context. This clonotype has a handful of counts. Its antigen remains undetermined. The sample holds no much larger clone one base away, and base qualities are not on file. The data derive from a study of T cells in Graves' hyperthyroidism and ophthalmopathy (dated by TCRdb to 2018 to 2020). Context from the whole study: Peripheral blood samples were taken at initial diagnosis, before any treatment was given. TCR V-J signatures able to tell the groups apart were searched for in a discovery cohort of some 97 patients, of whom roughly 42 had Graves' ophthalmopathy and roughly 59 had stable Graves' hyperthyroidism. Prospective prediction of ophthalmopathy was tested in an independent validation cohort consisting of roughly 20 hyperthyroidism patients and approximately 16 patients who later progressed to ophthalmopathy. The approximately 95 discovery patients were divided at random into training and test sets in a 7:3 ratio. In six Graves' hyperthyroidism patients, the study also compared T-cell repertoires from thyroid tissue with T-cell repertoires from blood. Once sampling was done, hyperthyroidism patients were given methimazole at a starting dose of 30 mg daily, whereas ophthalmopathy patients were given high-dose intravenous methylprednisolone. The paper reports TCR Vbeta CDR3 sequencing of roughly 140 peripheral blood samples: approximately 41 ophthalmopathy, roughly 74 hyperthyroidism and around 17 progressor patients. On the study overall, not on this receptor specifically: No statistical method was used to fix the sample size in advance, and group allocation was not hidden from the investigators. Blood samples also contained most of the expanded thyroid clonotypes (frequency above 0.001), which suggests that blood repertoires may reflect thyroid immune responses. Ophthalmopathy was separated from stable hyperthyroidism by a 13 V-J signature model, with just over 85% sensitivity and roughly 81% specificity obtained in cross-validation and 80%/75% obtained in testing. During validation, the model predicted progression to ophthalmopathy a median of approximately 7 months ahead of onset, with around 71% sensitivity and around 73% specificity.

Stable Graves' hyperthyroidism was defined as the absence of progression to ophthalmopathy over 18 months of follow-up. Hyperthyroidism patients were newly diagnosed, had a disease duration of under 2 months, and were aged 18 to 65 years. Any patient with an uncontrolled infection, another autoimmune disease, pregnancy or lactation was excluded. Diagnoses were established on the basis of clinical symptoms, serum thyroxine and TRAb, thyroid ultrasound, and orbital computed tomography. PBMCs were isolated from about 9.2 ml of fresh peripheral blood by Ficoll-Paque density gradient centrifugation. Total RNA was extracted with Trizol reagent, and quality was checked on an Agilent 2100 Bioanalyzer. The TCR beta CDR3 regions were amplified from RNA transcripts. The first round of RT-PCR for the TCR CDR3 was performed with the HTBI primer set and the Qiagen OneStep RT-PCR kit. The libraries were constructed in a second round of multiplex PCR and then size-selected and purified. Sequencing of the libraries was done on an Illumina HiSeq2000 using paired-end 100 bp reads. In the original analysis: Raw data were processed with SOAPnuke, discarding reads with adapters, uncalled bases, mean Phred below 15, or no exact constant-primer or identifier match. COPE v1.2.5 was used to merge the high-quality paired reads, and each unique nucleotide sequence was defined as a clonotype. MiTCR v1.1 was used to align clonotypes to the IMGT TRBV, TRBD and TRBJ reference segments. Only V-J combinations with frequency above 0.0001, covering about 99% of repertoires, were analysed. The TCS score was defined as the ratio of F50 (clonal expansion) to E x V (chaos), calculated using BLOSUM62-based TCRdist between CDR3 peptides within each V-J. Welch's t-statistics and random forest reduced around 510 V-J features to 10 to 15, which were used in a naive Bayes classifier (R e1071). TCRdb cleaned the public reads at Q25 with fastp, built clones with MiXCR and kept in-frame beta chains. Rows are combined by CDR3 protein, so each entry shows the most common genes and DNA. TCRdb assigned the V and J calls; the authors' analysis was not used. The sample data list some 620,000 distinct CDR3 sequences, and 15% to 20% of these were observed just once. The ten largest clones capture 3.8% of the sample.

CDR1 and CDR2 are drawn from the germline V gene (reference sequence): SEHNR, FQNEAQ. The junction shows trimming of 5 bases on V and 3 bases on J, and the gene matches do not reach 9 bases of it. Including cysteine and phenylalanine, the CDR3 has 15 amino acids. Only the CDR3 DNA is retained, 45 bases long and in frame from the first base. This sequence uses TRBV7-9 and TRBJ2-7, with 8 junctional bases fitting TRBD1. The sequence was collected from a woman in her 30s with Graves' hyperthyroidism. Input material: blood. The CDR3 in this case is CASSRRGQGFYEQYF. The DNA sequence is given as TGTGCCAGCAGCCGCAGGGGGCAGGGATTCTACGAGCAGTACTTC.